This T cell receptor beta chain was captured by sequencing in a study of blood T cell repertoires in COVID-19. As for the study in general: Samples of COVID-19 (acute and convalescent) were obtained from the United States, Italy and Spain. From T cells, B-cell-depleted T cells, or PBMCs came the material, which was cDNA or gDNA.

Authors' data handling: Estimation of nucleated cell counts relied on the amplification of reference gene primers. The assay was immunoSEQ multiplex PCR, and TCRdb's table has in-frame clones only and misses some. For V, J and clone size, that table is used; D and trimming come from the DNA. Among approximately 210,000 clones, almost 90% were seen once, and the ten largest hold more than 1.4%. This CDR3 has 14 residues. Germline V gene data show CDR1 as MNHEY and CDR2 as SVGAGI. Trimming shortened V by 6 bases and J by 0 bases, and 6 bases separated the two germline ends. The gene calls are TRBV6-5 and TRBJ2-6; D ambiguous. Sequencing was performed on peripheral blood. This receptor was identified in a man between 18 and 35 years old with active or convalescent COVID-19. The CDR3 region is CASRPNSGANVLTF. The CDR3 nucleotides are TGTGCCAGCAGACCTAACTCTGGGGCCAACGTCCTGACTTTC.